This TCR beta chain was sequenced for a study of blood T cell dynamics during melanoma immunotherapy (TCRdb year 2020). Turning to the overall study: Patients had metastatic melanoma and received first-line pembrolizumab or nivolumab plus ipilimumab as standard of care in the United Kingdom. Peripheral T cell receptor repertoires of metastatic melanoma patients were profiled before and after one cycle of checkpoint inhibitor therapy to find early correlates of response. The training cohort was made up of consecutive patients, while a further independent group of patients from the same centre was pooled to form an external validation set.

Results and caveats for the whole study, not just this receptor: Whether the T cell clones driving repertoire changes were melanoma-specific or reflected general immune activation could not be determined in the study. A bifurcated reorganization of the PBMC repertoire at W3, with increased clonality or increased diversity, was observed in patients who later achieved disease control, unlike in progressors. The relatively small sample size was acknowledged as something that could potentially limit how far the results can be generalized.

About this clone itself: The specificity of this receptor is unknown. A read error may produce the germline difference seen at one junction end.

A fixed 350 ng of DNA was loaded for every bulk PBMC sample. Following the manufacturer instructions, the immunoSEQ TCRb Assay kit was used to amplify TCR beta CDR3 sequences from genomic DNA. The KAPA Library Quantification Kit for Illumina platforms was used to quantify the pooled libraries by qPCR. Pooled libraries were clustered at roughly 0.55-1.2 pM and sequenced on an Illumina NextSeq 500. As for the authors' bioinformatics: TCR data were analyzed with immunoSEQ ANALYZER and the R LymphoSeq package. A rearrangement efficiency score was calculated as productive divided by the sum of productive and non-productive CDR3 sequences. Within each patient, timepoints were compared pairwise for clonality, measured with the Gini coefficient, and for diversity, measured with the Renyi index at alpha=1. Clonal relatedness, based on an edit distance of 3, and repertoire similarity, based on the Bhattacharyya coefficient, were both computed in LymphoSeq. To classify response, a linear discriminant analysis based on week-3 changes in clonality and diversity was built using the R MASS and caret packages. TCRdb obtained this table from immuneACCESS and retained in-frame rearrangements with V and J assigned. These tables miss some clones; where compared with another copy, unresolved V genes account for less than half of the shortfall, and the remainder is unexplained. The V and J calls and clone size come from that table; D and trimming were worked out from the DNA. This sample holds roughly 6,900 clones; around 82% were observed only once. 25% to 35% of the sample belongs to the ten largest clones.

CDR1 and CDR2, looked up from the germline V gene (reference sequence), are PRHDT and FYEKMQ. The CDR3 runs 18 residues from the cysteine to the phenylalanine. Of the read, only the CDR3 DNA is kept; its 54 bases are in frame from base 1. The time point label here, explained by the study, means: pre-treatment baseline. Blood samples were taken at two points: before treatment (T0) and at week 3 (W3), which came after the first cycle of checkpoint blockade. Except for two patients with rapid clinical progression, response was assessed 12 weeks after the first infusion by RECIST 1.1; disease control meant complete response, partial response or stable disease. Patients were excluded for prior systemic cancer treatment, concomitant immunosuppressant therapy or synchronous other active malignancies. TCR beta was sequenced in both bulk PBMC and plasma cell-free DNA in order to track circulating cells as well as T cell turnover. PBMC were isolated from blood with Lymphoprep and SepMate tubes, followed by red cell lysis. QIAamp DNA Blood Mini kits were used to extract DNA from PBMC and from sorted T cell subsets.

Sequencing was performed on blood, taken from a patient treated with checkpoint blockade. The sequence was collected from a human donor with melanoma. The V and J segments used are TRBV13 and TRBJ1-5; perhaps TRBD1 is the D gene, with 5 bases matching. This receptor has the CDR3 CAGSSRGDGGYSNQPQHF. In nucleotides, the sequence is TGTGCCGGCAGCTCCCGGGGCGATGGTGGGTACAGCAATCAGCCCCAGCATTTT.